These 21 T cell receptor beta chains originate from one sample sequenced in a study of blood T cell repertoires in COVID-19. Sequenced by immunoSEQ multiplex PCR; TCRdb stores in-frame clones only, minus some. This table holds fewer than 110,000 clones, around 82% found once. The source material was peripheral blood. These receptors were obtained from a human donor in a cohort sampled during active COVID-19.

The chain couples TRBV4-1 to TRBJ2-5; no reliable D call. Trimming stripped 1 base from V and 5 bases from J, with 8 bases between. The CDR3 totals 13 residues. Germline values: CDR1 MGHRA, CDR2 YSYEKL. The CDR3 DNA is TGCGCCAGCAGCCAAGGCACCTATGAGACCCAGTACTTC. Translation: CASSQGTYETQYF.

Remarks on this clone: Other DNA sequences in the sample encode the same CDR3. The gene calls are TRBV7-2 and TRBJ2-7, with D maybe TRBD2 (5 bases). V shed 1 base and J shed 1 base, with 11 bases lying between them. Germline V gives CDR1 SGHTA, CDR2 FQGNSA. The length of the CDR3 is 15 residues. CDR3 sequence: CASSLGAAASYEQYF. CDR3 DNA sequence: TGTGCCAGCAGCTTAGGAGCGGCCGCTTCCTACGAGCAGTACTTC. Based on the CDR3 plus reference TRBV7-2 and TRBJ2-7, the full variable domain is GAGVSQSPSNKVTEKGKDVELRCDPISGHTALYWYRQSLGQGLEFLIYFQGNSAPDKSGLPSDRFSAERTGGSVSTLTIQRTQQEDSAVYLCASSLGAAASYEQYFGPGTRLTVT.

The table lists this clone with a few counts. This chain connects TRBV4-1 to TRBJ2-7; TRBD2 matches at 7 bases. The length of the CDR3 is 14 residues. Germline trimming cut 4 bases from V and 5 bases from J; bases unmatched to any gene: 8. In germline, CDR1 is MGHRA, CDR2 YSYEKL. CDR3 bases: TGCGCCAGCAGCCCATTGGGAGGGTTCCACGAGCAGTACTTC. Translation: CASSPLGGFHEQYF.

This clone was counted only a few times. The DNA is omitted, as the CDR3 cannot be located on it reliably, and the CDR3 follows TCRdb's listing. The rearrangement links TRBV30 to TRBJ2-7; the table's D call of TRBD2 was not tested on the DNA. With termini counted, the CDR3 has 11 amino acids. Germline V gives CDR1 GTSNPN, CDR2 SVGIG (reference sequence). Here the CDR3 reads CAWSVGSGANF.

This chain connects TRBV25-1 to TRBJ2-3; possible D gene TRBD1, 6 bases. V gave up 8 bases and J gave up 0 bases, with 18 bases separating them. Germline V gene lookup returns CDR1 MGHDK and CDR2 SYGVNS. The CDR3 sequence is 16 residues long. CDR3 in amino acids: CASFSRTATSTDTQYF. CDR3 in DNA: TGTGCCAGCTTTTCTCGGACAGCAACTAGCACAGATACGCAGTATTTT. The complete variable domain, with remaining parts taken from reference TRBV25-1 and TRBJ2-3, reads EADIYQTPRYLVIGTGKKITLECSQTMGHDKMYWYQQDPGMELHLIHYSYGVNSTEKGDLSSESTVSRIRTEHFPLTLESARPSHTSQYLCASFSRTATSTDTQYFGPGTRLTVL.

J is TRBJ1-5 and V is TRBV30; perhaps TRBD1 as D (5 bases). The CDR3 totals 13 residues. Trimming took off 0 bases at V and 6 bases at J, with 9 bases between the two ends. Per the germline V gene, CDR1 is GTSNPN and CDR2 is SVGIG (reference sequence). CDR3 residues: CAWSVPGGQPQHF. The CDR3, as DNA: TGTGCCTGGAGTGTACCGGGGGGTCAGCCCCAGCATTTT.

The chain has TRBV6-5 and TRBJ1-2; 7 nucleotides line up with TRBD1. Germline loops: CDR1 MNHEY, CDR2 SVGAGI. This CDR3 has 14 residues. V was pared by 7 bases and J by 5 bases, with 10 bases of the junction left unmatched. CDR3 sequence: CASIVRQGWYGYTF. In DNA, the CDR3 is TGTGCCAGCATTGTCCGACAGGGATGGTATGGCTACACCTTC.

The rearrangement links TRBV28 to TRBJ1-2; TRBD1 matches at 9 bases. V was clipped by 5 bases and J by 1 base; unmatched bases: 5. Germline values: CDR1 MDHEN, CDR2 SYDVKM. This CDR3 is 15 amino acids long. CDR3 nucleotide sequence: TGTGCCAGCAGTGCACCGGGACAGGGTAACTATGGCTACACCTTC. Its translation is CASSAPGQGNYGYTF.

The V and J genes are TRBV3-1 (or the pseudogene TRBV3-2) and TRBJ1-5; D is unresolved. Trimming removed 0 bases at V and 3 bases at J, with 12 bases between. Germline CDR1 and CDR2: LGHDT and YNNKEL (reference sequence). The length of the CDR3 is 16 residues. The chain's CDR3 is CASSQDPAGINQPQHF. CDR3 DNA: TGTGCCAGCAGCCAAGACCCCGCGGGGATCAATCAGCCCCAGCATTTT.

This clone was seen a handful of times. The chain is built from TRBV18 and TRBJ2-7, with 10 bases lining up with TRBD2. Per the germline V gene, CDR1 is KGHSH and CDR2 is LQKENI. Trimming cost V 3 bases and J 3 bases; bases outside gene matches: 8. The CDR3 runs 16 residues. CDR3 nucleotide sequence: TGTGCCAGCTCACCCACCGGACTAGCGGTGTTCTACGAGCAGTACGTC. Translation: CASSPTGLAVFYEQYV.

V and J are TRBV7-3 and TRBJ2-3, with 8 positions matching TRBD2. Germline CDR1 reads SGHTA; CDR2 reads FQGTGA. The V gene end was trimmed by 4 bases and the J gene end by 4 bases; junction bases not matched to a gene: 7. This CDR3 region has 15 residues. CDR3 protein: CASSSSGTRSDTQYF. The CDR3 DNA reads TGTGCCAGCAGCTCTTCCGGGACTAGGTCAGATACGCAGTATTTT.

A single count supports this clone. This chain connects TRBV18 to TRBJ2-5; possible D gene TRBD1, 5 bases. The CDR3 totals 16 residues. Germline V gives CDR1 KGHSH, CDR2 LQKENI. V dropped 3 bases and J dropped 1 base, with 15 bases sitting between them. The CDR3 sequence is CASSPPLQETQETQYF. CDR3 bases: TGTGCCAGCTCACCCCCTTTACAGGAAACCCAAGAGACCCAGTACTTC.

CDR3 protein: CASSEAYTVYEQYF. For the CDR3, the DNA is TGTGCCAGCAGTGAAGCTTATACAGTCTACGAGCAGTACTTC. This chain links TRBV2 with TRBJ2-7; no clear D. Germline CDR1 reads SNHLY; CDR2 reads FYNNEI. V gave up 0 bases and J gave up 3 bases, with 9 bases separating them. The CDR3 consists of 14 residues.

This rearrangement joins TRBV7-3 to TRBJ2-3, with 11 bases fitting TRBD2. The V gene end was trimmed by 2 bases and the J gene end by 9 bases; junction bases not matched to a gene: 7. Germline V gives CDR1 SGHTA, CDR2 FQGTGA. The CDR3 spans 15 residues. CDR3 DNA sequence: TGTGCCAGCAGCTTATCGGGGACTAGCGGTCGGACGCAGTATTTT. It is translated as CASSLSGTSGRTQYF.

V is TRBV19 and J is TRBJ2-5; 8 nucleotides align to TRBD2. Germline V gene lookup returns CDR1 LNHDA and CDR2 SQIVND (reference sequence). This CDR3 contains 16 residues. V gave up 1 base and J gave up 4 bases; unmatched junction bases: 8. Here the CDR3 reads CASSIGTSPKVETQYF. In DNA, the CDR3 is TGTGCCAGTAGTATAGGGACTAGCCCCAAAGTAGAGACCCAGTACTTC.

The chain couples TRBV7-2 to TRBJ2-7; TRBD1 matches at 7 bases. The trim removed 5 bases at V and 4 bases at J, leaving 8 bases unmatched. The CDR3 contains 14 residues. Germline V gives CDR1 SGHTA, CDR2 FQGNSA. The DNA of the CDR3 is TGTGCCAGCAGCATCCGACAGGGCGGATACGAGCAGTACTTC. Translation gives CASSIRQGGYEQYF.

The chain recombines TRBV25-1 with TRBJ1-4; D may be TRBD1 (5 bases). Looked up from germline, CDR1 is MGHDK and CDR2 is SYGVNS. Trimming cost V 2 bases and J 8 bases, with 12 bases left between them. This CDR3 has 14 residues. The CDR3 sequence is CASSEVGDREKLFF. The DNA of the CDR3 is TGTGCCAGCAGTGAAGTAGGGGATAGAGAAAAACTGTTTTTT.

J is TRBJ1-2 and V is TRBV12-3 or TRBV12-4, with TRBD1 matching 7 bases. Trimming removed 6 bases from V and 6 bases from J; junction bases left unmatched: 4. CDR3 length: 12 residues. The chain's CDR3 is CASSMTGNGYTF. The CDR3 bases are TGTGCCAGCAGCATGACAGGGAATGGCTACACCTTC.

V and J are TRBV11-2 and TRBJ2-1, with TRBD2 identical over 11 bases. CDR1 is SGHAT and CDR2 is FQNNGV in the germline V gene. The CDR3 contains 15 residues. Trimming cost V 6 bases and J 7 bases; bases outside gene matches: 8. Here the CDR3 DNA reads TGTGCCAGCAGGACTATAGCGGGAGGGGGGAATGAGCAGTTCTTC. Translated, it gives CASRTIAGGGNEQFF.

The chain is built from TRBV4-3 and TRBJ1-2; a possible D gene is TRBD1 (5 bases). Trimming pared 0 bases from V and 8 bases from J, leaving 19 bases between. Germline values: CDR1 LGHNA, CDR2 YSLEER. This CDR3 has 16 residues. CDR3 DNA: TGCGCCAGCAGCCAAGAACTGAGCGGGACCTACATAGGCTACACCTTC. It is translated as CASSQELSGTYIGYTF.

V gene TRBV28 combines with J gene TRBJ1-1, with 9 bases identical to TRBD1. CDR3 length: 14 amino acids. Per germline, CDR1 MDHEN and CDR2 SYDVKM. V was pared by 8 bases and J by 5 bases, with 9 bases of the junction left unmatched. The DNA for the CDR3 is TGTGCCAGCGGAAACAGGGGGCTCTGGACTGAAGCTTTCTTT. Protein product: CASGNRGLWTEAFF.